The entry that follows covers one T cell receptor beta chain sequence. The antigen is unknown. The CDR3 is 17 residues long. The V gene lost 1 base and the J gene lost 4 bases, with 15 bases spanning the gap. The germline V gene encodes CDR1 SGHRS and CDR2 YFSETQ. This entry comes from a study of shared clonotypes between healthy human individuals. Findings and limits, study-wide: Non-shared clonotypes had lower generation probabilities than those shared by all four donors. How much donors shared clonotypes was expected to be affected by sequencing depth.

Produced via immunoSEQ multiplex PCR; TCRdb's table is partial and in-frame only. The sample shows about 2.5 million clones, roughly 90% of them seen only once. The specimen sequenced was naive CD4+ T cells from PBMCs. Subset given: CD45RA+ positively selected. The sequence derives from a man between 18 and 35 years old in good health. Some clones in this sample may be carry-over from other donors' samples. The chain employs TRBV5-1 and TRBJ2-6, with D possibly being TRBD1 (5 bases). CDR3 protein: CASSLSQGSAGANVLTF. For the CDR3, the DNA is TGCGCCAGCAGCTTGTCTCAGGGCTCGGCGGGGGCCAACGTCCTGACTTTC.